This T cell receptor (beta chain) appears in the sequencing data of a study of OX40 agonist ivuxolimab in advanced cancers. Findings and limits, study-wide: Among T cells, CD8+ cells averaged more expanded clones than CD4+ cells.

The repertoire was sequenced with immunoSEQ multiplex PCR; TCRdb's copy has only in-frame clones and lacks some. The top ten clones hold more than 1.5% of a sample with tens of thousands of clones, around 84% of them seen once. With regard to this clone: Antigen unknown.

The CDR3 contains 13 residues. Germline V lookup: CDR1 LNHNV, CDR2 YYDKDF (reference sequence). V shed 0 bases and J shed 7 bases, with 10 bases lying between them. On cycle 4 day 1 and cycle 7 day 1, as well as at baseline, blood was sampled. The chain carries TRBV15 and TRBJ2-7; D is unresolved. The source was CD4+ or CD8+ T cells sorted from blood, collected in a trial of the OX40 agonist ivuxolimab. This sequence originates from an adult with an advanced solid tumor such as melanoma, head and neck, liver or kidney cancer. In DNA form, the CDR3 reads TGTGCCACCAGCAGAGATGGTCGGCTGGAGCAGTACTTC. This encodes CATSRDGRLEQYF.